The clone carrying this TCR beta chain was counted many times. The germline V gene has CDR1 DFQATT and CDR2 SNEGSKA (reference sequence). This CDR3 contains 12 residues. The V and J ends lost 1 base and 9 bases respectively, with 10 bases between them. These data originate in a study of T-cell reconstitution after alpha-beta-depleted transplantation in children. Unique molecular identifiers were incorporated when the TCRbeta library was constructed. TCRdb reprocessed the PCR reads with MiXCR, giving one entry per CDR3 protein. The data contain roughly 300,000 distinct CDR3 sequences, approximately 10% of them singletons.

The receptor was derived from a male patient between 2 and 10 years old who had a stem cell transplant for chronic granulomatous disease, so the T cells may come from the graft donor. The specimen was peripheral blood, collected 180 days after TCRalphabeta/CD19-depleted stem cell transplant. The J gene is TRBJ2-1, the V gene TRBV20-1; D not certain. CDR3 sequence: CSARGGQVEQFF. The CDR3 DNA reads TGCAGTGCTAGAGGTGGCCAGGTTGAGCAGTTCTTC.